The next 18 T cell receptor beta chains were all read from a single sample in a study of cytomegalovirus exposure and HLA in healthy donors. PCR amplification relied on 60 Vbeta primers (plus 13 Jbeta primers). TCRdb's table, derived via immunoSEQ multiplex PCR, lists solely in-frame clones and lacks some. The profile shows over 150,000 clones, 65% to 85% of them singletons. The sequenced sample consisted of PBMCs. Every receptor here comes from a woman in her 30s in good health and CMV-seropositive.

This clone was found a few times. This chain's CDR3 is CASSARPGYGYTF. CDR3 DNA: TGTGCCAGCAGCGCCAGACCCGGGTATGGCTACACCTTC. The chain joins TRBV9 to TRBJ1-2; no definite D call. V dropped 3 bases and J dropped 5 bases, with 11 bases sitting between them. CDR1 SGDLS and CDR2 YYNGEE come from the germline V gene. CDR3 length: 13 residues.

The chain uses TRBV6-6 and TRBJ2-7; TRBD1 matches 8 bases. This CDR3 is built from 14 residues. Germline assignment: CDR1 MNHNY and CDR2 SVGAGI (reference sequence). The J segment lost 2 bases and the V segment lost 6 bases, leaving 6 bases of the junction unmatched. The chain's CDR3 is CASRTGDGTYEQYF. CDR3 bases: TGTGCCAGCAGGACAGGGGACGGAACCTACGAGCAGTACTTC.

The V gene is TRBV9, the J gene TRBJ1-2; D is unclear. CDR1 and CDR2 (germline): SGDLS, YYNGEE. Trimming cost V 4 bases and J 8 bases, with 9 bases left between them. This CDR3 is 11 amino acids long. This CDR3 reads CASSSPGGYTF. Here the CDR3 DNA reads TGTGCCAGCAGCTCCCCCGGGGGCTACACCTTC.

This clone was detected only once. V is TRBV2 and J is TRBJ1-3; weak D call: TRBD1 (5 bases). Per germline, CDR1 SNHLY and CDR2 FYNNEI. The CDR3 length is 15 residues. V was clipped by 6 bases and J by 1 base, with 13 bases between them. CDR3 region: CASRSQGFSGNTIYF. CDR3 nucleotide sequence: TGTGCCAGCAGATCGCAGGGATTTTCTGGAAACACCATATATTTT.

This sequence joins TRBV4-1 and TRBJ2-7, with a tentative D call TRBD1 (6 bases). The CDR3 has 14 amino acids. Per the germline V gene, CDR1 is MGHRA and CDR2 is YSYEKL. With 0 bases removed from V and 3 bases from J, the gap between germline ends came to 9 bases. For the CDR3, the DNA is TGCGCCAGCAGCCAAGACGTAGGGGGCTACGAGCAGTACTTC. Residues: CASSQDVGGYEQYF.

This rearrangement joins TRBV19 to TRBJ1-2, with TRBD1 identical over 9 bases. The V segment lost 6 bases and the J segment 6 bases; nucleotides outside the gene matches: 5. The germline gives CDR1 LNHDA, CDR2 SQIVND (reference sequence). This CDR3 spans 13 amino acids. CDR3 nucleotides: TGTGCCAGTAGATGGGACAGGGAAAATGGCTACACCTTC. Translated, it gives CASRWDRENGYTF.

The J gene is TRBJ2-1, the V gene TRBV6-4; possibly TRBD1 for D (7 bases). The CDR3 contains 18 residues. The V gene's germline CDR1 is MRHNA and CDR2 SNTAGT. V lost 2 bases, J lost 4 bases, and 21 bases lay in between. CDR3 sequence (DNA): TGTGCCAGCAGTGACGAATTTGGCAGGGGGGCACGTTACAATGAGCAGTTCTTC. Protein sequence: CASSDEFGRGARYNEQFF.

This clone was picked up a small number of times. The V gene is TRBV29-1, the J gene TRBJ2-3, with D unresolved. The CDR3 is made up of 12 amino acids. Germline V gene sequence: CDR1 SQVTM, CDR2 ANQGSEA. Trimming removed 3 bases from V and 1 base from J, with 5 bases in between. CDR3 DNA: TGCAGCGTTGATGCAGGCACAGATACGCAGTATTTT. Translation: CSVDAGTDTQYF.

The CDR3 is CASSLGGLAGEYNEQFF. The CDR3 bases are TGCGCCAGCAGCTTGGGGGGACTAGCGGGGGAATACAATGAGCAGTTCTTC. The chain combines TRBV5-1 with TRBJ2-1; 14 bases are a match to TRBD2. The V gene end was trimmed by 0 bases and the J gene end by 4 bases; junction bases not matched to a gene: 3. The V gene's germline CDR1 is SGHRS and CDR2 YFSETQ. This CDR3 has 17 residues.

This sequence joins TRBV30 and TRBJ2-5; 7 positions match TRBD1. The CDR3 is made up of 13 amino acids. Germline CDR1 reads GTSNPN; CDR2 reads SVGIG (reference sequence). The ends lost 5 bases at V and 3 bases at J; junction bases unmatched: 6. The CDR3 DNA reads TGTGCCTGGTCCGGGGACAGAGAAGAGACCCAGTACTTC. It encodes CAWSGDREETQYF.

V is TRBV27 and J is TRBJ2-3; TRBD1 aligns across 7 bases. The CDR3 runs 15 residues. Trimming cost V 3 bases and J 0 bases; bases outside gene matches: 3. CDR1 is MNHEY, CDR2 SMNVEV, per germline (reference sequence). For the CDR3, the DNA is TGTGCCAGCAGTTTCAGGGGGTATAGCACAGATACGCAGTATTTT. It codes for CASSFRGYSTDTQYF.

V and J are TRBV5-6 and TRBJ2-7, with D perhaps matching TRBD2 (6 bases). Germline V gene data show CDR1 as SGHDT and CDR2 as YYEEEE. Trimming stripped 4 bases from V and 7 bases from J, with 18 bases between. This CDR3 contains 14 residues. The CDR3 nucleotides are TGTGCCAGCAGCCGCGGGGCAGGGAAGGATGAGCAGTACTTC. The encoded protein is CASSRGAGKDEQYF.

The chain uses TRBV5-5 and TRBJ2-1; D not resolved. The germline V gene has CDR1 SGHKS and CDR2 YYEKEE (reference sequence). V shed 4 bases and J shed 3 bases, with 8 bases lying between them. This CDR3 has 13 residues. Written as DNA, the CDR3 is TGTGCCAGCAGCACCGACATCTACAATGAGCAGTTCTTC. This encodes CASSTDIYNEQFF.

This clone was counted a few times. The chain combines TRBV7-2 with TRBJ2-7; D perhaps matches TRBD1 (5 bases). The CDR3 extends over 12 amino acids. Trimming cost V 3 bases and J 5 bases, with 8 bases left between them. CDR1 and CDR2 (germline): SGHTA, FQGNSA. The CDR3 region is CASSFRVNEQYF. CDR3 nucleotide sequence: TGTGCCAGCAGCTTCAGGGTAAACGAGCAGTACTTC.

The chain has TRBV2 and TRBJ2-2, with 8 nucleotides matching TRBD2. After removal of 4 bases from V and 10 bases from J, the junction contained 8 bases not matched to a gene. The CDR3 extends over 14 amino acids. Per the germline V gene, CDR1 is SNHLY and CDR2 is FYNNEI. The CDR3 nucleotides read TGTGCCAGCAGTGCCGAAGCGGGGGTAGAGGAGCTGTTTTTT. Amino acid sequence: CASSAEAGVEELFF.

This clone was picked up a small number of times. V and J are TRBV6-5 and TRBJ1-2; D possibly corresponds to TRBD1 (6 bases). V was cut by 2 bases and J by 5 bases, with 6 bases left in between. CDR3 length: 12 amino acids. Looked up from germline, CDR1 is MNHEY and CDR2 is SVGAGI. This chain's CDR3 is CASSYTGYGYTF. CDR3 coding DNA: TGTGCCAGCAGTTACACAGGGTATGGCTACACCTTC.

The rearrangement joins TRBV5-1 to TRBJ2-1; 7 nucleotides match TRBD1. V lost 1 base to trimming and J lost 7 bases; unmatched junction nucleotides: 8. CDR1 SGHRS and CDR2 YFSETQ come from the germline V gene. The CDR3 totals 15 residues. The DNA of the CDR3 is TGCGCCAGCAGCTTGAGTGTACAGGGGAAGAATGAGCAGTTCTTC. The encoded protein is CASSLSVQGKNEQFF.

This clone was observed a single time. This chain joins TRBV10-3 and TRBJ1-1; D remains unclear. The CDR3 runs 12 residues. The germline CDR1 and CDR2 sequences are ENHRY and SYGVKD. Deletions cut 3 bases from V and 9 bases from J, with 11 bases between. The CDR3 region is CAISEGRVQAFF. CDR3 bases: TGTGCCATCAGTGAAGGGAGAGTCCAAGCTTTCTTT.